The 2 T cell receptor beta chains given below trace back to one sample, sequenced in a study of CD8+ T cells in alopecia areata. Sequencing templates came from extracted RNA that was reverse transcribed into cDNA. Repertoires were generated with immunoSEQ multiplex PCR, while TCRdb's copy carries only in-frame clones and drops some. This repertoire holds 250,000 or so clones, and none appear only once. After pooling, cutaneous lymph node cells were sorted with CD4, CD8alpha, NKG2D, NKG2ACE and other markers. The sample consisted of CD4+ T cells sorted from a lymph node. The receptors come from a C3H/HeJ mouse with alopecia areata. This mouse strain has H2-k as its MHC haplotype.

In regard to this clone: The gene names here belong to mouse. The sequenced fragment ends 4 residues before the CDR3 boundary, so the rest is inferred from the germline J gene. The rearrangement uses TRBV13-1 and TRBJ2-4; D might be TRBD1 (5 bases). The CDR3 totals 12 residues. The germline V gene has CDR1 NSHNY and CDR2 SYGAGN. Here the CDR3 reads CASSDRVNTLYF. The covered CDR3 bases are TGTGCCAGCAGTGACAGGGTGAAC.

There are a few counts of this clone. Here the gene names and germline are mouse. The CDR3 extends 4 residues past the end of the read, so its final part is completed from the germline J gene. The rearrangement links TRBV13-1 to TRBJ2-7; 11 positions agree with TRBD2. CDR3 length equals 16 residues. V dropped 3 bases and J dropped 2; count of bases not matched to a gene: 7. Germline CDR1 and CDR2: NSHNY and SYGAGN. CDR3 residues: CASSGPGTGGTYEQYF. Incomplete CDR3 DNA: TGTGCCAGCAGTGGTCCCGGGACTGGGGGTACCTAT.